These 30 T cell receptor beta chains originate from one sample sequenced in a study of T cell changes during pregnancy in multiple sclerosis (dated by TCRdb to 2018 to 2020). Receptors were amplified or captured by the immunoSEQ multiplex PCR assay. TCRdb's version of the immuneACCESS table is confined to in-frame rearrangements and falls short of the full clone set. An unresolved V gene accounts for under half of the shortfall where checked; the remainder is of unknown origin. In this sample the table shows 50,000 to 55,000 clones, over 90% of which occur a single time. The leading ten clones occupy less than 0.5% of the sample. The sequenced sample was CD4+ T cells from peripheral blood mononuclear cells, obtained in the third trimester of pregnancy. Receptor source: a female donor with multiple sclerosis, enrolled in a pregnancy study.

CDR3 loop: CASSHQVGAQHF. The CDR3 DNA reads TGTGCCAGTAGTCACCAGGTGGGAGCCCAGCATTTT. V gene TRBV19 combines with J gene TRBJ1-5, with D hard to call. The germline gives CDR1 LNHDA, CDR2 SQIVND (reference sequence). Trimming took 5 bases from V and 11 from J, leaving 13 bases between them. This CDR3 spans 12 amino acids.

This chain uses TRBV2 with TRBJ2-7; 7 bases align to TRBD1. Germline CDR1 is SNHLY and CDR2 is FYNNEI. V trimming: 8 bases; J trimming: 6 bases; junction bases outside the gene matches: 10. The length of the CDR3 is 13 residues. The CDR3 protein is CASEDRVGSEQYF. CDR3 bases: TGTGCCAGCGAAGACAGGGTTGGTTCCGAGCAGTACTTC.

V gene TRBV6-5 combines with J gene TRBJ1-3; 7 bases fit TRBD1. Germline V gives CDR1 MNHEY, CDR2 SVGAGI. Trimming at V came to 6 bases and at J to 4 bases, leaving 9 bases not matched to a gene. The CDR3 contains 15 residues. The CDR3 bases are TGTGCCAGCAGCCCCTCCCGGGACAGAGGAAACACCATATATTTT. Residues: CASSPSRDRGNTIYF.

The rearrangement uses TRBV19 and TRBJ1-1; a weak D match, TRBD1 (6 bases). Germline V gene sequence: CDR1 LNHDA, CDR2 SQIVND (reference sequence). This CDR3 has 14 residues. With 6 bases removed from V and 2 bases from J, the gap between germline ends came to 13 bases. DNA of the CDR3: TGTGCCAGTAGACTCACAGGGATTAACACTGAAGCTTTCTTT. It yields the protein CASRLTGINTEAFF.

The gene calls are TRBV27 and TRBJ1-2; maybe TRBD1 (6 bases). From germline, CDR1 is MNHEY and CDR2 SMNVEV (reference sequence). Trimming stripped 2 bases from V and 7 bases from J, with 11 bases between. CDR3 length: 13 amino acids. The CDR3 region is CASSLTGLGGYTF. CDR3 DNA: TGTGCCAGCAGTTTAACAGGGCTCGGTGGCTACACCTTC.

Only a few counts were recorded for this clone. V is TRBV19 and J is TRBJ1-5; 8 bases align to TRBD1. Germline CDR1 reads LNHDA; CDR2 reads SQIVND (reference sequence). The length of the CDR3 is 15 residues. V shed 0 bases and J 5 bases; nucleotides not matched to a gene: 3. The chain's CDR3 is CASSIEDREDQPQHF. CDR3 coding DNA: TGTGCCAGTAGTATAGAGGACAGGGAGGATCAGCCCCAGCATTTT.

The J gene is TRBJ2-7, the V gene TRBV27, with 9 bases identical to TRBD2. The CDR3 runs to 21 residues. Per germline, CDR1 MNHEY and CDR2 SMNVEV (reference sequence). V gave up 3 bases and J gave up 3 bases; unmatched junction bases: 24. As DNA, the CDR3 is TGTGCCAGCAGTTTGCGTGGGCCCGGGGCCAGCGGGGGGAAGTTTCGCTACGAGCAGTACTTC. It codes for CASSLRGPGASGGKFRYEQYF.

The rearrangement joins TRBV6-5 to TRBJ1-2, with D maybe TRBD1 (6 bases). The CDR3 runs 13 residues. V was cut by 6 bases and J by 10 bases, with 18 bases left in between. Germline CDR1 reads MNHEY; CDR2 reads SVGAGI. The CDR3 bases are TGTGCCAGCAGCCAGAGGGGGTTGATCGACTACACCTTC. This translates into CASSQRGLIDYTF.

This clone showed up just once. The junction shows a germline mismatch at one end, possibly a read error. The chain couples TRBV7-7 to TRBJ2-1; weak D call: TRBD2 (5 bases). The CDR3 is 15 residues long. CDR1 is SSHAT and CDR2 is FNYEAQ in the germline V gene (reference sequence). CDR3 residues: CASSLALGRHNEQFF. Here the CDR3 DNA reads TGTGCTAGCAGCTTAGCGCTGGGGAGACACAATGAGCAGTTCTTC.

The rearrangement links TRBV13 to TRBJ2-7, with D perhaps matching TRBD1 (5 bases). The CDR3 is 15 residues long. The germline V and J ends were trimmed by 4 bases and 0 bases, with 13 bases remaining between them. CDR1 is PRHDT, CDR2 FYEKMQ, per germline (reference sequence). The CDR3 coding sequence is TGTGCCAGCAGCTCCCAGGGCAAGAGCTCCTACGAGCAGTACTTC. Translating gives CASSSQGKSSYEQYF.

This clone has a single count. The chain carries TRBV10-1 and TRBJ1-1; D is unresolved. This CDR3 is built from 13 residues. Trimming took off 0 bases at V and 5 bases at J, with 7 bases between the two ends. Germline loops: CDR1 WNHNN, CDR2 SYGVQD (reference sequence). In DNA, the CDR3 is TGCGCCAGCAGTGAGTCCTTCCTTACTGAAGCTTTCTTT. This translates into CASSESFLTEAFF.

This clone has more than one count but fewer than ten. This chain connects TRBV7-9 to TRBJ1-1; no reliable D call. The CDR3 loop spans 13 amino acids. From germline, CDR1 is SEHNR and CDR2 FQNEAQ (reference sequence). Trimming took 2 bases from V and 1 from J, leaving 5 bases between them. In nucleotides, the CDR3 is TGTGCCAGCAGCTTATTACAGAACACTGAAGCTTTCTTT. It is translated as CASSLLQNTEAFF.

The genes are TRBV11-2 and TRBJ1-2, with 8 bases that match TRBD1. CDR1 is SGHAT, CDR2 FQNNGV, per germline. The CDR3 spans 17 residues. V lost 5 bases and J lost 7; bases outside the gene matches: 18. The CDR3: CASSPLKRRDRYSGYTF. The CDR3 nucleotides are TGTGCCAGCAGCCCTCTAAAACGGCGGGACAGGTACAGTGGCTACACCTTC.

The V call is TRBV15, the J call TRBJ2-3; weak D call: TRBD2 (5 bases). Germline assignment: CDR1 LNHNV and CDR2 YYDKDF (reference sequence). This CDR3 comprises 15 residues. Trimming removed 0 bases from V and 5 bases from J, with 12 bases in between. DNA for the CDR3: TGTGCCACCAGCAGAGATTACACGGGGATAGATACGCAGTATTTT. This gives the protein CATSRDYTGIDTQYF.

The CDR3 sequence: CASSRNRENEQFF. The CDR3 nucleotides are TGTGCCAGCAGCCGAAACAGGGAAAATGAGCAGTTCTTC. The chain links TRBV7-9 to TRBJ2-1; possible D gene TRBD1, 6 bases. The V and J ends lost 5 bases and 7 bases respectively, with 12 bases between them. The CDR3 is made up of 13 amino acids. The germline V gene has CDR1 SEHNR and CDR2 FQNEAQ (reference sequence). Supplemented by reference TRBV7-9 and TRBJ2-1, the full variable domain reads DTGVSQNPRHKITKRGQNVTFRCDPISEHNRLYWYRQTLGQGPEFLTYFQNEAQLEKSRLLSDRFSAERPKGSFSTLEIQRTEQGDSAMYLCASSRNRENEQFFGPGTRLTVL.

The chain has TRBV7-2 and TRBJ2-2; the match to TRBD1 covers 7 bases. The CDR3 runs 16 residues. Trimming at V came to 3 bases and at J to 6 bases, leaving 10 bases not matched to a gene. Looked up from germline, CDR1 is SGHTA and CDR2 is FQGNSA. The CDR3 region has the DNA TGTGCCAGCAGCTTTCGACAGGGTGGCAAGTCCGGGGAGCTGTTTTTT. Protein product: CASSFRQGGKSGELFF. The full variable domain, completed using reference TRBV7-2 and TRBJ2-2, is GAGVSQSPSNKVTEKGKDVELRCDPISGHTALYWYRQSLGQGLEFLIYFQGNSAPDKSGLPSDRFSAERTGGSVSTLTIQRTQQEDSAVYLCASSFRQGGKSGELFFGEGSRLTVL.

The V gene is TRBV6-5, the J gene TRBJ2-7, with TRBD1 matching over 9 bases. With V trimmed by 4 bases and J by 2 bases, 3 bases remained unmatched. The CDR3 sequence is 14 residues long. Per germline, CDR1 MNHEY and CDR2 SVGAGI. CDR3 loop: CASSWGQGPYEQYF. In DNA form, the CDR3 reads TGTGCCAGCAGTTGGGGACAGGGACCCTACGAGCAGTACTTC.

V gene TRBV29-1 combines with J gene TRBJ2-5; 7 bases align to TRBD2. The V gene's germline CDR1 is SQVTM and CDR2 ANQGSEA. The CDR3 has 13 residues. The trim removed 8 bases at V and 4 bases at J, leaving 10 bases unmatched. In DNA, the CDR3 is TGCAGCTTAACTCCCGGGGAGGGAGAGACCCAGTACTTC. It encodes CSLTPGEGETQYF.

DNA for the CDR3: TGTGCCAGCAGCTTAGGTGGTTTCGGGACAGGGGACGGCACGTACTCTGGAAACACCATATATTTT. Translating it yields CASSLGGFGTGDGTYSGNTIYF. The genes are TRBV13 and TRBJ1-3; the match to TRBD1 covers 10 bases. The CDR3 has 22 amino acids. Germline V gene lookup returns CDR1 PRHDT and CDR2 FYEKMQ (reference sequence). The V segment lost 0 bases and the J segment 0 bases; nucleotides outside the gene matches: 17.

The chain combines TRBV7-6 with TRBJ2-6; TRBD1 matches at 11 bases. Germline CDR1 and CDR2: SGHVS and FNYEAQ. The CDR3 covers 19 residues. Trimming cost V 0 bases and J 3 bases; bases outside gene matches: 7. This CDR3 is CASSLAAGTGGLGANVLTF. CDR3 coding DNA: TGTGCCAGCAGCTTAGCCGCCGGGACAGGGGGTCTTGGGGCCAACGTCCTGACTTTC.

The chain uses TRBV10-2 and TRBJ2-3; 8 nucleotides match TRBD2. The CDR3 runs 14 residues. Looked up from germline, CDR1 is WSHSY and CDR2 is SAAADI. Unmatched junction bases numbered 6, after V lost 7 bases and J lost 3 bases. The CDR3 loop is CASTYSGVTDTQYF. In nucleotides, the CDR3 is TGCGCCAGCACCTATAGCGGGGTGACAGATACGCAGTATTTT.

The chain joins TRBV5-1 to TRBJ1-4; D not resolved. V shed 7 bases and J shed 7 bases, with 14 bases lying between them. Germline CDR1 reads SGHRS; CDR2 reads YFSETQ. The CDR3 is 13 residues long. The CDR3 DNA sequence: TGCGCCAGCGCCCCCCCTAGTCTTGAAAAACTGTTTTTT. As protein: CASAPPSLEKLFF.

V gene TRBV30 combines with J gene TRBJ1-5; the D is unclear. V lost 2 bases, J lost 4 bases, and 9 bases lay in between. The CDR3 extends over 13 amino acids. The germline gives CDR1 GTSNPN, CDR2 SVGIG (reference sequence). CDR3 sequence: CAWSLSGNQPQHF. In nucleotides, the CDR3 is TGTGCCTGGAGTTTATCGGGGAATCAGCCCCAGCATTTT.

V and J are TRBV19 and TRBJ2-1; 8 bases map to TRBD2. This CDR3 is built from 17 residues. Germline V gene lookup returns CDR1 LNHDA and CDR2 SQIVND (reference sequence). The V and J ends lost 5 bases and 3 bases, in that order; junction bases with no gene match: 12. The CDR3 DNA follows: TGTGCCAGTAGTCCCTTGGGCGGGGGGAGCTACTACAATGAGCAGTTCTTC. Translation: CASSPLGGGSYYNEQFF.

V and J are TRBV9 and TRBJ2-1; possible D gene TRBD1, 5 bases. Deletions cut 0 bases from V and 4 bases from J, with 11 bases between. This CDR3 comprises 15 residues. Germline lookup yields CDR1 SGDLS and CDR2 YYNGEE. The CDR3 sequence: CASSVVQGLYNEQFF. The CDR3, as DNA: TGTGCCAGCAGCGTAGTTCAGGGTTTATACAATGAGCAGTTCTTC.

The V call is TRBV9, the J call TRBJ2-1; D might be TRBD1 (7 bases). Per germline, CDR1 SGDLS and CDR2 YYNGEE. Trimming pared 4 bases from V and 10 bases from J, leaving 30 bases between. CDR3 length: 18 residues. The CDR3 DNA reads TGTGCCAGCAGCCGCGGGGACAGAGGTTTGAGGATTAAAGAGGAGCAGTTCTTC. Amino acid sequence: CASSRGDRGLRIKEEQFF. The variable domain in full, completed from reference TRBV9 and TRBJ2-1, reads DSGVTQTPKHLITATGQRVTLRCSPRSGDLSVYWYQQSLDQGLQFLIQYYNGEERAKGNILERFSAQQFPDLHSELNLSSLELGDSALYFCASSRGDRGLRIKEEQFFGPGTRLTVL.

The rearrangement uses TRBV5-6 and TRBJ2-7; 7 nucleotides match TRBD2. CDR1 is SGHDT and CDR2 is YYEEEE in the germline V gene. Trimming took 1 base from V and 5 from J; bases not matched to a gene: 12. This CDR3 contains 16 residues. The CDR3: CASSLFRTGRGDEQYF. The CDR3 nucleotides read TGTGCCAGCAGCTTGTTCCGGACTGGGAGGGGAGACGAGCAGTACTTC.

Turning to this clone: A junction end diverges from the germline sequence, so it may reflect a read error. This sequence joins TRBV7-7 and TRBJ2-5; TRBD1 aligns across 8 bases. From germline, CDR1 is SSHAT and CDR2 FNYEAQ (reference sequence). There are 14 residues in the CDR3. The CDR3 sequence is CASSADRGSETQYF. Here the CDR3 DNA reads TGTGCTAGCAGCGCAGACAGGGGTTCTGAGACCCAGTACTTC. Complete variable domain (other parts from reference TRBV7-7 and TRBJ2-5): GAGVSQSPRYKVTKRGQDVTLRCDPISSHATLYWYQQALGQGPEFLTYFNYEAQPDKSGLPSDRFSAERPEGSISTLTIQRTEQRDSAMYRCASSADRGSETQYFGPGTRLLVL.

The chain uses TRBV5-1 and TRBJ2-7, with D possibly being TRBD2 (5 bases). V lost 2 bases to trimming and J lost 5 bases, with 17 bases between them. The CDR3 sequence is 15 residues long. Germline CDR1 and CDR2: SGHRS and YFSETQ. CDR3 loop: CASSFTGEPRHEQYF. In DNA, the CDR3 is TGCGCCAGCAGCTTTACCGGGGAACCACGCCACGAGCAGTACTTC.

Here the CDR3 reads CASAGSVNYNEQFF. CDR3 nucleotides: TGCGCCAGCGCTGGTAGCGTCAACTACAATGAGCAGTTCTTC. The rearrangement uses TRBV4-1 and TRBJ2-1; tentative D call: TRBD2 (5 bases). With 8 bases removed from V and 3 bases from J, the gap between germline ends came to 14 bases. Per germline, CDR1 MGHRA and CDR2 YSYEKL. The CDR3 has 14 amino acids.